Presented here are 32 T cell receptor beta chains from one specimen sequenced in a study of blood T cell repertoires in COVID-19. Assay: immunoSEQ multiplex PCR; the TCRdb copy retains only in-frame clones and omits some. The profile shows roughly 100,000 clones, about 91% of them singletons. Material: peripheral blood. These receptors originate from a human donor in a cohort sampled during active COVID-19.

Details on this clone: The junction departs from the called germline gene at one end, perhaps through a read error. V usage is TRBV19 and J usage is TRBJ2-3; no reliable D call. This CDR3 has 11 residues. CDR1 is LNHDA and CDR2 is SQIVND in the germline V gene (reference sequence). CDR3 in amino acids: CASRWYTTPYF. The CDR3 DNA reads TGTGCCAGTAGATGGTACACCACGCCGTATTTT.

The chain links TRBV18 to TRBJ2-3, with 12 bases lining up with TRBD2. The CDR3 contains 16 residues. The junction had 6 bases not matched to a gene; V was cut back by 3 bases and J by 5 bases. CDR1 and CDR2 from the germline V gene are KGHSH and LQKENI. The CDR3 sequence is CASSPRLAGDLDTQYF. The CDR3 DNA follows: TGTGCCAGCTCACCTCGACTAGCGGGGGACCTAGATACGCAGTATTTT.

V is TRBV28 and J is TRBJ2-1; D is perhaps TRBD2 (6 bases). The germline V gene has CDR1 MDHEN and CDR2 SYDVKM. This CDR3 has 16 residues. V was shortened by 4 bases and J by 8 bases, with 21 bases between the two germline ends. The CDR3 sequence: CASSSVGLIIEDEQFF. The CDR3 DNA is TGTGCCAGCAGTTCTGTCGGACTAATAATAGAGGATGAGCAGTTCTTC.

The chain links TRBV29-1 to TRBJ2-1; 10 bases agree with TRBD2. The V gene's germline CDR1 is SQVTM and CDR2 ANQGSEA. The CDR3 runs 14 residues. V lost 7 bases and J lost 10; bases outside the gene matches: 13. The chain's CDR3 is CSGTLAGEEEEQFF. The DNA of the CDR3 is TGCAGCGGGACCCTAGCGGGAGAAGAGGAGGAGCAGTTCTTC.

This chain uses TRBV30 with TRBJ2-7; 7 bases are shared with TRBD2. Germline V lookup: CDR1 GTSNPN, CDR2 SVGIG (reference sequence). Losses at the gene ends were 0 bases for V and 7 bases for J; bases not matched to a gene: 6. The CDR3 has 13 amino acids. This CDR3 reads CAWSVTGGWEQYF. CDR3 DNA: TGTGCCTGGAGTGTAACGGGAGGATGGGAGCAGTACTTC.

The chain carries TRBV19 and TRBJ1-1, with no clear D. V dropped 1 base and J dropped 1 base, with 10 bases sitting between them. The V gene's germline CDR1 is LNHDA and CDR2 SQIVND (reference sequence). This CDR3 comprises 15 residues. CDR3 sequence: CASSIAREWNTEAFF. In DNA form, the CDR3 reads TGTGCCAGTAGTATAGCGCGGGAATGGAACACTGAAGCTTTCTTT.

CDR3 bases: TGTGCCAGCAGCACCGGGACAGCCTCTGATGAGCAGTACTTC. This codes for CASSTGTASDEQYF. The chain joins TRBV5-6 to TRBJ2-7; 7 nucleotides line up with TRBD1. Trimming took 4 bases from V and 7 from J; bases not matched to a gene: 11. The CDR3 covers 14 residues. Germline V gene lookup returns CDR1 SGHDT and CDR2 YYEEEE.

The CDR3 DNA follows: TGTGCCAGTAGTATGATAAGTATCGGGACTGAAGCTTTCTTT. The encoded protein is CASSMISIGTEAFF. This sequence joins TRBV19 and TRBJ1-1; no definite D call. Per germline, CDR1 LNHDA and CDR2 SQIVND (reference sequence). V was clipped by 3 bases and J by 5 bases, with 13 bases between them. This CDR3 has 14 amino acids.

The rearrangement uses TRBV19 and TRBJ1-5; TRBD1 aligns across 8 bases. Germline loops: CDR1 LNHDA, CDR2 SQIVND (reference sequence). This CDR3 is 15 amino acids long. Trimming removed 8 bases from V and 4 bases from J; junction bases left unmatched: 10. CDR3 protein: CASRFRDRNNQPQHF. In nucleotides, the CDR3 is TGTGCCAGTCGATTCCGGGACAGGAATAATCAGCCCCAGCATTTT. Drawing the rest from reference TRBV19 and TRBJ1-5, the complete variable domain is DGGITQSPKYLFRKEGQNVTLSCEQNLNHDAMYWYRQDPGQGLRLIYYSQIVNDFQKGDIAEGYSVSREKKESFPLTVTSAQKNPTAFYLCASRFRDRNNQPQHFGDGTRLSIL.

This clone appeared a few times. The chain uses TRBV18 and TRBJ2-7; TRBD1 is a possible D gene (5 bases). The CDR3 runs to 13 residues. Trimming took off 1 base at V and 5 bases at J, with 9 bases between the two ends. Germline V gene lookup returns CDR1 KGHSH and CDR2 LQKENI. The CDR3 is CASSPLDSDEQYF. The CDR3 DNA reads TGTGCCAGCTCACCACTAGACAGTGACGAGCAGTACTTC.

The V gene is TRBV7-2, the J gene TRBJ2-3; 12 bases are a match to TRBD2. Losses at the gene ends were 3 bases for V and 6 bases for J; bases not matched to a gene: 7. The CDR3 has 16 amino acids. CDR1 SGHTA and CDR2 FQGNSA come from the germline V gene. CDR3 sequence: CASSFTRTSGTDTQYF. As DNA, the CDR3 is TGTGCCAGCAGCTTTACCCGGACTAGCGGGACGGATACGCAGTATTTT.

This clone was observed once. The chain combines TRBV27 with TRBJ2-1, with 7 bases identical to TRBD2. The CDR3 spans 15 residues. Germline CDR1 is MNHEY and CDR2 is SMNVEV (reference sequence). Losses at the gene ends were 6 bases for V and 5 bases for J; bases not matched to a gene: 10. The CDR3 sequence is CASSPGLVYDNEQFF. The DNA for the CDR3 is TGTGCCAGCAGCCCAGGACTAGTGTATGACAATGAGCAGTTCTTC.

This chain joins TRBV7-9 and TRBJ2-7; 8 bases are shared with TRBD2. V lost 8 bases to trimming and J lost 3 bases; unmatched junction nucleotides: 12. This CDR3 region has 15 residues. From germline, CDR1 is SEHNR and CDR2 FQNEAQ (reference sequence). This CDR3 is CASRGGPSQVYEQYF. CDR3 coding DNA: TGTGCCAGCCGGGGGGGACCCTCCCAAGTCTACGAGCAGTACTTC.

The chain carries TRBV7-2 and TRBJ2-3; D gene uncertain. Germline CDR1 and CDR2: SGHTA and FQGNSA. Trimming cost V 1 base and J 4 bases, with 9 bases left between them. CDR3 length: 14 amino acids. The DNA for the CDR3 is TGTGCCAGCAGCTTAGGTGTGGCCCCAGATACGCAGTATTTT. Protein sequence: CASSLGVAPDTQYF.

This clone was counted once. V gene TRBV9 combines with J gene TRBJ2-1, with TRBD2 matching 7 bases. V was pared by 2 bases and J by 1 base, with 6 bases of the junction left unmatched. The CDR3 runs to 16 residues. Germline values: CDR1 SGDLS, CDR2 YYNGEE. The CDR3: CASSVGGSFSYNEQFF. The CDR3 DNA sequence: TGTGCCAGCAGCGTCGGCGGGAGTTTTTCCTACAATGAGCAGTTCTTC.

This clone was observed many times. The chain employs TRBV5-1 and TRBJ2-7; a weak D match, TRBD1 (6 bases). Trimming removed 4 bases from V and 3 bases from J, with 8 bases in between. This CDR3 comprises 12 residues. Germline V lookup: CDR1 SGHRS, CDR2 YFSETQ. CDR3 sequence reads: CASSPDSYEQYF. CDR3 DNA: TGCGCCAGCAGCCCGGACAGCTACGAGCAGTACTTC.

V gene TRBV15 combines with J gene TRBJ1-3; D remains ambiguous. Germline loops: CDR1 LNHNV, CDR2 YYDKDF (reference sequence). Trimming stripped 0 bases from V and 5 bases from J, with 11 bases between. This CDR3 comprises 15 residues. The chain's CDR3 is CATSRDFVQRNTIYF. CDR3 sequence (DNA): TGTGCCACCAGCAGAGATTTCGTGCAGAGAAACACCATATATTTT.

The rearrangement uses TRBV7-2 and TRBJ1-2, with TRBD1 matching over 8 bases. Germline V lookup: CDR1 SGHTA, CDR2 FQGNSA. This CDR3 comprises 12 residues. V lost 6 bases and J lost 8; bases outside the gene matches: 5. The CDR3 DNA follows: TGTGCCAGCAGTCAGGGGGCGGGAGGCTACACCTTC. It translates to CASSQGAGGYTF. Full variable domain (remainder filled in from reference TRBV7-2 and TRBJ1-2): GAGVSQSPSNKVTEKGKDVELRCDPISGHTALYWYRQSLGQGLEFLIYFQGNSAPDKSGLPSDRFSAERTGGSVSTLTIQRTQQEDSAVYLCASSQGAGGYTFGSGTRLTVV.

The V call is TRBV13, the J call TRBJ2-2, with unresolved D. Germline V gene data show CDR1 as PRHDT and CDR2 as FYEKMQ (reference sequence). The CDR3 contains 16 residues. V gave up 3 bases and J gave up 0 bases, with 11 bases separating them. The CDR3 DNA is TGTGCCAGCAGCTTTCGTAGCAAGACGAACACCGGGGAGCTGTTTTTT. Its protein product is CASSFRSKTNTGELFF.

The V and J genes are TRBV7-3 and TRBJ2-5, with TRBD2 identical over 10 bases. This CDR3 contains 15 residues. In germline, CDR1 is SGHTA, CDR2 FQGTGA. Trimming cost V 5 bases and J 5 bases; bases outside gene matches: 8. The CDR3 reads CASSPSGGAGETQYF. The CDR3 nucleotides are TGTGCCAGCAGCCCGAGCGGGGGGGCCGGGGAGACCCAGTACTTC.

This chain connects TRBV10-3 to TRBJ1-2; no firm D call. Trimming took off 4 bases at V and 3 bases at J, with 6 bases between the two ends. The CDR3 loop spans 12 amino acids. Germline CDR1 reads ENHRY; CDR2 reads SYGVKD. The DNA for the CDR3 is TGTGCCATCAGTGTCGGGGACTATGGCTACACCTTC. It encodes CAISVGDYGYTF.

The genes are TRBV7-8 and TRBJ2-7; 8 bases agree with TRBD2. Germline V gives CDR1 SGHVS, CDR2 FQNEAQ. V shed 5 bases and J 5 bases; nucleotides not matched to a gene: 11. The CDR3 covers 15 residues. CDR3 coding DNA: TGTGCCAGCAGCCCAGGGACTAGTAGGTCCCACGAGCAGTACTTC. Its translation: CASSPGTSRSHEQYF.

This clone was seen only once. The chain uses TRBV4-3 and TRBJ2-1, with TRBD2 matching over 11 bases. With V trimmed by 1 base and J by 9 bases, 8 bases remained unmatched. The V gene's germline CDR1 is LGHNA and CDR2 YSLEER. The CDR3 has 16 residues. The CDR3 here is CASSQVSLAGGGEQFF. The CDR3 region has the DNA TGCGCCAGCAGCCAAGTCTCCCTAGCGGGAGGTGGTGAGCAGTTCTTC.

This chain links TRBV7-2 with TRBJ2-7; D ambiguous. The CDR3 is 15 amino acids. V was clipped by 5 bases and J by 2 bases, with 16 bases between them. The germline V gene has CDR1 SGHTA and CDR2 FQGNSA. The CDR3: CASSPHRIAPYEQYF. CDR3 sequence (DNA): TGTGCCAGCAGCCCTCATAGGATAGCCCCCTACGAGCAGTACTTC.

The chain is built from TRBV14 and TRBJ2-3; TRBD2 aligns across 10 bases. This CDR3 spans 16 amino acids. V shed 1 base, J shed 4 bases, and the junction held 5 bases outside the gene matches. Germline values: CDR1 SGHDN, CDR2 FVKESK. The CDR3 region has the DNA TGTGCCAGCAGCCAAGCTCGAGCGGGAGGGCCAGATACGCAGTATTTT. Translated: CASSQARAGGPDTQYF.

CDR3 in amino acids: CASSPQGEAQYF. As DNA, the CDR3 is TGTGCCAGCTCACCTCAGGGGGAAGCTCAGTACTTC. The V call is TRBV18, the J call TRBJ2-4, with TRBD1 matching 7 bases. The CDR3 loop spans 12 amino acids. Trimming at V came to 3 bases and at J to 12 bases, leaving 5 bases not matched to a gene. Looked up from germline, CDR1 is KGHSH and CDR2 is LQKENI.

The CDR3 DNA reads as TGTGCCAGCAGCTTAGGTAGACTAGCGGGAGGACTAGCCAAAAACATTCAGTACTTC. Protein: CASSLGRLAGGLAKNIQYF. The chain has TRBV7-8 and TRBJ2-4, with 13 bases fitting TRBD2. There are 19 residues in the CDR3. Germline CDR1 is SGHVS and CDR2 is FQNEAQ. J lost 0 bases, V lost 1 base, and 6 bases had no gene match.

This chain uses TRBV27 with TRBJ1-4; a possible D gene is TRBD1 (6 bases). There are 16 residues in the CDR3. Germline lookup yields CDR1 MNHEY and CDR2 SMNVEV (reference sequence). V was clipped by 5 bases and J by 0 bases, with 13 bases between them. The CDR3 loop is CASSPYGGATNEKLFF. CDR3 in DNA: TGTGCCAGCAGTCCCTATGGGGGCGCAACTAATGAAAAACTGTTTTTT.

This sequence joins TRBV7-8 and TRBJ1-3; the match to TRBD1 covers 7 bases. Germline V gene lookup returns CDR1 SGHVS and CDR2 FQNEAQ. CDR3 length equals 17 residues. The junction had 7 bases not matched to a gene; V was cut back by 2 bases and J by 0 bases. CDR3 DNA: TGTGCCAGCAGCTTAAACAGGGGCCCTAGCTCTGGAAACACCATATATTTT. Its protein is CASSLNRGPSSGNTIYF.

This clone was recorded only once. The V gene is TRBV27, the J gene TRBJ2-7, with TRBD1 identical over 10 bases. The V gene's germline CDR1 is MNHEY and CDR2 SMNVEV (reference sequence). The CDR3 runs to 14 residues. V trimming: 6 bases; J trimming: 5 bases; junction bases outside the gene matches: 7. The CDR3: CASRSGTGVNEQYF. The CDR3 region has the DNA TGTGCCAGCAGATCCGGGACAGGGGTAAACGAGCAGTACTTC.

The CDR3 loop is CASSLKGVQGRANYGYTF. CDR3 DNA: TGTGCCAGCAGCCTTAAAGGCGTTCAGGGGAGGGCTAACTATGGCTACACCTTC. V is TRBV7-8 and J is TRBJ1-2; a possible D gene is TRBD1 (6 bases). Germline lookup yields CDR1 SGHVS and CDR2 FQNEAQ. Trimming pared 5 bases from V and 0 bases from J, leaving 22 bases between. The CDR3 contains 18 residues.

The V gene is TRBV7-8, the J gene TRBJ2-7, with 8 nucleotides matching TRBD2. The V gene end was trimmed by 5 bases and the J gene end by 4 bases; junction bases not matched to a gene: 10. The CDR3 has 15 residues. The germline V gene has CDR1 SGHVS and CDR2 FQNEAQ. This chain's CDR3 is CASSPAAREVYEQYF. In DNA, the CDR3 is TGTGCCAGCAGCCCCGCCGCGCGGGAGGTATACGAGCAGTACTTC.